This T cell receptor (beta chain) was sequenced during a study of T cell repertoires in cytomegalovirus infection. CDR1 and CDR2 from the germline V gene are MNHEY and SMNVEV (reference sequence). The CDR3 extends over 15 amino acids. Trimming removed 2 bases at V and 4 bases at J, with 12 bases between. MiXCR, run by TCRdb on the reads, gives a single entry per CDR3 protein. Found here are about 500,000 distinct CDR3 sequences, more than 30% of them singletons; the top ten hold about a sixth. Notes on this clonotype: Its specificity is unknown.

V usage is TRBV27 and J usage is TRBJ1-3; tentatively, D is TRBD1 (6 bases). Source: cultured PBMCs, taken from culture after CMV antigen stimulation. This receptor was taken from a human donor in good health (CMV status not recorded). Some clones in this sample may be carry-over from other donors' samples. The CDR3 sequence is CASSLGTGAGNTIYF. The CDR3 bases are TGTGCCAGCAGTTTAGGGACGGGGGCAGGAAACACCATATATTTT.